The next 9 T cell receptor beta chains were all read from a single sample in a study of blood T cell repertoires in COVID-19. Clones were sequenced by immunoSEQ multiplex PCR, and TCRdb holds only the in-frame ones, with some missing. Of roughly 220,000 clones in the sample, about 80% were seen once. Sequenced sample: PBMCs or T cells enriched from blood (not recorded which). These receptor sequences come from a woman aged 35 to 49 with acute COVID-19.

As DNA, the CDR3 is TGCGCCAGCAGCCACTCGGACAGGGTCAATGAGCAGTTCTTC. Residues: CASSHSDRVNEQFF. This rearrangement joins TRBV4-1 to TRBJ2-1, with 8 bases aligning to TRBD1. V lost 3 bases to trimming and J lost 6 bases; unmatched junction nucleotides: 4. CDR1 and CDR2 (germline): MGHRA, YSYEKL. CDR3 length equals 14 residues.

The chain has TRBV15 and TRBJ2-5; D possibly corresponds to TRBD1 (6 bases). The ends were cut back, 1 base at V and 5 bases at J, with 23 bases in the middle. From germline, CDR1 is LNHNV and CDR2 YYDKDF (reference sequence). This CDR3 has 18 amino acids. The CDR3 DNA is TGTGCCACCAGCAGAGGACAGGTTTCGGGCGGCGGGCGCGAGACCCAGTACTTC. Its translation is CATSRGQVSGGGRETQYF.

The V gene is TRBV4-1, the J gene TRBJ2-4; D is unclear. This CDR3 spans 20 amino acids. V lost 0 bases and J lost 1, with 22 bases in between. Germline V gives CDR1 MGHRA, CDR2 YSYEKL. For the CDR3, the DNA is TGCGCCAGCAGCCAAGATAGTCGGGTGACCGGCCCCCTTGCCAAAAACATTCAGTACTTC. Translated: CASSQDSRVTGPLAKNIQYF.

The chain joins TRBV6-5 to TRBJ2-1; 10 bases align to TRBD1. Germline CDR1 and CDR2: MNHEY and SVGAGI. Losses at the gene ends were 7 bases for V and 8 bases for J; bases not matched to a gene: 8. The CDR3 has 14 amino acids. The CDR3 DNA sequence: TGTGCCAGCATTCGCGGGACAGGGGAGCATGAGCAGTTCTTC. It encodes CASIRGTGEHEQFF.

The table lists this clone with a count of one. The chain is built from TRBV6-1 and TRBJ2-2, with a possible D match to TRBD1 (6 bases). Trimming took off 1 base at V and 7 bases at J, with 13 bases between the two ends. The length of the CDR3 is 15 residues. Per germline, CDR1 MNHNS and CDR2 SASEGT. As DNA, the CDR3 is TGTGCCAGCAGTGAAGGGGCCAGGGGCATCGGGGAGCTGTTTTTT. Its translation is CASSEGARGIGELFF.

This clone occurred a few times. The J gene is TRBJ2-1, the V gene TRBV18; tentative D call: TRBD1 (6 bases). The length of the CDR3 is 17 residues. The germline gives CDR1 KGHSH, CDR2 LQKENI. V was pared by 5 bases and J by 0 bases, with 17 bases between. The CDR3 DNA is TGTGCCAGCTCAAATGTGGCAGGGGCCATCTCCTACAATGAGCAGTTCTTC. This sequence encodes CASSNVAGAISYNEQFF.

The V call is TRBV25-1, the J call TRBJ1-2; 9 positions agree with TRBD1. CDR1 and CDR2 from the germline V gene are MGHDK and SYGVNS. The CDR3 length is 14 residues. With V trimmed by 5 bases and J by 4 bases, 5 bases remained unmatched. The CDR3 reads CASSLGQGGYGYTF. In DNA, the CDR3 is TGTGCCAGCAGTTTGGGACAGGGCGGCTATGGCTACACCTTC.

The chain links TRBV12-5 to TRBJ1-6, with D tentatively TRBD1 (6 bases). CDR3 size: 19 residues. Trimming removed 5 bases at V and 0 bases at J, with 20 bases between. Germline CDR1 reads LGHNT; CDR2 reads FRNRAP. The CDR3 DNA follows: TGTGCTAGTGGTCCCATTGGGACACAGGCCTACTCCTATAATTCACCCCTCCACTTT. Translation: CASGPIGTQAYSYNSPLHF.

The rearrangement links TRBV30 to TRBJ1-6; TRBD1 matches at 11 bases. CDR1 is GTSNPN, CDR2 SVGIG, per germline (reference sequence). The CDR3 covers 16 residues. Trimming at V came to 1 base and at J to 10 bases, leaving 9 bases not matched to a gene. DNA of the CDR3: TGTGCCTGGAGTGGGAAGGGGACAGGGGGTAACTCACCCCTCCACTTT. It yields the protein CAWSGKGTGGNSPLHF.